This T cell receptor (beta chain) was captured by sequencing in a study of shared clonotypes between healthy human individuals. TCRdb keeps only in-frame clones here, not all; method: immunoSEQ multiplex PCR. The table shows some 980,000 clones, with more than 75% occurring only once. The CDR3 has 12 amino acids. CDR1 is MRHNA and CDR2 is SNTAGT in the germline V gene. V was shortened by 9 bases and J by 6 bases, with 15 bases between the two germline ends. The chain joins TRBV6-4 to TRBJ2-7; D remains ambiguous. Specimen: memory CD4+ T cells sorted from blood. Documented subset: CD45RA-negative fraction. This TCR derives from a man between 18 and 29 years old in good health. The CDR3 here is CARARALGEQYF. CDR3 in DNA: TGTGCCAGGGCAAGGGCTTTGGGCGAGCAGTACTTC.